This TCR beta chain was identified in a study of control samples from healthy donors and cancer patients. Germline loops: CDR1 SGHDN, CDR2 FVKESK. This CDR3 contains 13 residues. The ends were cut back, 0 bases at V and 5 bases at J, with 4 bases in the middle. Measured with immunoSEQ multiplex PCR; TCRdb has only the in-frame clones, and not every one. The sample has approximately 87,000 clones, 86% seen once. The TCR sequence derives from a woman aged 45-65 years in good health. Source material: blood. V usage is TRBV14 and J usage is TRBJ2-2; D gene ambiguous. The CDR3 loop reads CASSQELTGELFF. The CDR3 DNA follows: TGTGCCAGCAGCCAAGAGTTGACCGGGGAGCTGTTTTTT. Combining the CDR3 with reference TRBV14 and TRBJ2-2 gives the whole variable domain EAGVTQFPSHSVIEKGQTVTLRCDPISGHDNLYWYRRVMGKEIKFLLHFVKESKQDESGMPNNRFLAERTGGTYSTLKVQPAELEDSGVYFCASSQELTGELFFGEGSRLTVL.